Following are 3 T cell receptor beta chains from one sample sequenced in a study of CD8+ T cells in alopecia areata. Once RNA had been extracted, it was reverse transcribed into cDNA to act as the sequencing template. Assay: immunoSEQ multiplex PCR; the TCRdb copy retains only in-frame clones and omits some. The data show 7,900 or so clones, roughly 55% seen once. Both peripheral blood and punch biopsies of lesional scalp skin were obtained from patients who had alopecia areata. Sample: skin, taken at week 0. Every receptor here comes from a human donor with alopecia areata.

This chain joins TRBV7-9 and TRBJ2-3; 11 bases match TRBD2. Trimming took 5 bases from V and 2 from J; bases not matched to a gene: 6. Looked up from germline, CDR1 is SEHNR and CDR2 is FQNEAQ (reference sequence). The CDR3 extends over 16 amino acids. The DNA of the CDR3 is TGTGCCAGCAGCCATGGGACTAGCGGATTCACAGATACGCAGTATTTT. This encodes CASSHGTSGFTDTQYF. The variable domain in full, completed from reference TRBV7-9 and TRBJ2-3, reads DTGVSQNPRHKITKRGQNVTFRCDPISEHNRLYWYRQTLGQGPEFLTYFQNEAQLEKSRLLSDRFSAERPKGSFSTLEIQRTEQGDSAMYLCASSHGTSGFTDTQYFGPGTRLTVL.

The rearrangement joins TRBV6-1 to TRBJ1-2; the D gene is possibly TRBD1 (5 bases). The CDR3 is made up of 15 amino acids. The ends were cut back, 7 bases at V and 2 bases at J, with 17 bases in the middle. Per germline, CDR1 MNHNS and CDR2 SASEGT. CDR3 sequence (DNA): TGTGCCAGCACCTTGTTGGACACGATCAACTATGGCTACACCTTC. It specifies CASTLLDTINYGYTF.

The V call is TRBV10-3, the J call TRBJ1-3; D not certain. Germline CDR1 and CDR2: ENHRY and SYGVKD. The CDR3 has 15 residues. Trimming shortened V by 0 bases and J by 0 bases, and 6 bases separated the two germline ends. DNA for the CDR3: TGTGCCATCAGTGAGTCAGGTGGCTCTGGAAACACCATATATTTT. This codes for CAISESGGSGNTIYF.